A selection of T cell receptor beta chains follows, all from one sample in a study of cytomegalovirus exposure and HLA in healthy donors. Here immunoSEQ multiplex PCR was the method, and the copy in TCRdb shows in-frame clones only, minus some. The table records 130,000 to 150,000 clones, over 75% of them present only once. Sequences were obtained from PBMCs. The receptors stem from a man aged 25 to 45 in good health and CMV-seropositive. Both conserved end residues are part of each CDR3. D genes are given only for firm matches. Expanded clones are given a class, and other clones once, few, many or no size at all.

TRBD1	TRBV5-4	-	TRBJ2-5	TGTGCCAGCAGCATTACCGGGACAGGGGGTCGGGAGACCCAGTACTTC	CASSITGTGGRETQYF
-	TRBV10-3	-	TRBJ2-7	TGTGCCATCAGGGGGGGGTTGACGGGGGCCTCCTACGAGCAGTACTTC	CAIRGGLTGASYEQYF
TRBD2	TRBV15	-	TRBJ2-5	TGTGCCACCAGCAGACTAGCGGCGGTGGAGACCCAGTACTTC	CATSRLAAVETQYF
-	TRBV5-1	-	TRBJ1-2	TGCGCCAGCTGTATAGGTCCAGGGGAAAACTATGGCTACACCTTC	CASCIGPGENYGYTF
-	TRBV6-6	-	TRBJ1-3	TGTGCCAGCAGTTACTCGGGAGGGGAGGTAGGGAATTTT	CASSYSGGEVGNF
-	TRBV4-1	-	TRBJ1-2	TGCGCCAGCAGCCAAGGGGGGGGCCTCAACGGGGTCTATGGCTACACCTTC	CASSQGGGLNGVYGYTF
-	TRBV4-2	-	TRBJ2-3	TGTGCCAGCAGCCCAAGTGAGTGGGGAGGTACAGATACGCAGTATTTT	CASSPSEWGGTDTQYF
TRBD1	TRBV28	-	TRBJ2-7	TGTGCCAGCAGGGACGCCGGGACAGAAAACTTC	CASRDAGTENF
TRBD2	TRBV4-1	-	TRBJ2-3	TGCGCCAGCAGCCATCAGACTAGCGGGAGGCGAGATACGCAGTATTTT	CASSHQTSGRRDTQYF
TRBD2	TRBV27	-	TRBJ2-1	TGTGCCAGCAGTGCAGGTCCTAGCGGGAGTCGGTATGAGCAGTTCTTC	CASSAGPSGSRYEQFF
TRBD2	TRBV11-3	few	TRBJ2-2	TGTGCCAGCAGCTTAAGCGGGGGTCAGACCGGGGAGCTGTTTTTT	CASSLSGGQTGELFF
-	TRBV18	-	TRBJ2-5	TGTGCCAGCTCACCAAGCGAGACCCAGTACTTC	CASSPSETQYF
-	TRBV28	-	TRBJ1-2	TGTGCCAGCAGTTTACCGACAGGACGGGGCTACACCTTC	CASSLPTGRGYTF
TRBD1	TRBV2	once	TRBJ2-7	TGTGCCAGCAGTGAAAGGGATGGGGACAGGGGCTACGAGCAGTACTTC	CASSERDGDRGYEQYF
TRBD2	TRBV7-9	-	TRBJ2-1	TGTTCCAGCAGCTTAAGGGGGCGGGGGGGCACCGGTAATGAGCAGTTCTTC	CSSSLRGRGGTGNEQFF
-	TRBV7-2	-	TRBJ1-1	TGTGCCAGTGAAAGAGCATTCGGCACTGAAGCTTTCTTT	CASERAFGTEAFF
-	TRBV19	-	TRBJ2-6	TGTGCCAGTAGTATCTTAGGATCAGGGGCCAACGGCCTGACTTTC	CASSILGSGANGLTF
TRBD1	TRBV4-1	few	TRBJ1-4	TGCGCCAGCAGCCAAGCCCAGACAGGGGAGGGGGAAAAACTGTTTTTT	CASSQAQTGEGEKLFF
-	TRBV4-2	few	TRBJ1-4	TGTGCCAGCAGCGAGGACAGAGGTAATGAAAAACTGTTTTTT	CASSEDRGNEKLFF
TRBD2	TRBV7-9	once	TRBJ2-1	TGTGCCAGCAGCTTAGCTCTAGCGGGACAATACAATGAGCAGTTCTTC	CASSLALAGQYNEQFF
TRBD1	TRBV4-1	-	TRBJ1-1	TGCGCCAGCAGCCACGGACAGGGGCTTTTTAGTGAAGCTTTCTTT	CASSHGQGLFSEAFF
TRBD1	TRBV18	-	TRBJ1-6	TGTGCCAGCTCACCCGGGACAGGGGCTTCACCCCTCCACTTT	CASSPGTGASPLHF